The clone carrying this T cell receptor (beta chain) was seen only a few times. Antigen unknown. TCRdb redid the calling of the 5' RACE reads with MiXCR, one entry per CDR3 protein. The sample has some 30,000 distinct CDR3 sequences, around 4.5% seen once; the top ten hold about 23%. This specimen belongs to a study of neurological immune-mediated disorders. Study results and caveats: In HTLV-1-associated myelopathy, TCR clonal expansion was greatest, and in multiple sclerosis it was least, below healthy controls.

Trimming removed 3 bases from V and 1 base from J; junction bases left unmatched: 12. From germline, CDR1 is KGHSH and CDR2 LQKENI. The CDR3 totals 19 residues. The clonotype was recovered from a man aged 18 to 30 in good health. The specimen was PBMCs. The rearrangement links TRBV18 to TRBJ1-2; 12 bases align to TRBD1. The CDR3 DNA reads as TGTGCCAGCTCACCTCTCGGTCCCGGGACAGGGGGCAATAACTATGGCTACACCTTC. This encodes CASSPLGPGTGGNNYGYTF.